A single sample is the source of the 5 T cell receptor beta chains below, sequenced in a study of T cell repertoires in ileal Crohn's disease. Repertoires were generated with immunoSEQ multiplex PCR, while TCRdb's copy carries only in-frame clones and drops some. The top ten hold under 4.5% of the sample, which has 5,100 or so clones, around 90% seen once. Time point given: proximal margin of the surgical specimen (macroscopically non-inflamed). The sequenced sample consisted of ileal tissue. These receptors were obtained from an adult with Crohn's disease.

The gene calls are TRBV5-6 and TRBJ2-2; a possible D gene is TRBD2 (6 bases). Deletions cut 2 bases from V and 5 bases from J, with 13 bases between. This CDR3 spans 15 amino acids. Germline CDR1 is SGHDT and CDR2 is YYEEEE. Here the CDR3 DNA reads TGTGCCAGCAGCTTTACCGGGAGAAGGACCGGGGAGCTGTTTTTT. Protein sequence: CASSFTGRRTGELFF.

The chain uses TRBV4-1 and TRBJ2-2; 7 bases are shared with TRBD1. The CDR3 is 15 residues long. Germline loops: CDR1 MGHRA, CDR2 YSYEKL. Trimming at V came to 2 bases and at J to 5 bases, leaving 5 bases not matched to a gene. The CDR3 sequence: CASSQRQGHTGELFF. CDR3 DNA sequence: TGCGCCAGCAGCCAACGACAGGGTCATACCGGGGAGCTGTTTTTT.

This chain links TRBV15 with TRBJ2-7; tentatively, D is TRBD2 (6 bases). V dropped 0 bases and J dropped 0 bases, with 12 bases sitting between them. In germline, CDR1 is LNHNV, CDR2 YYDKDF (reference sequence). The CDR3 spans 16 residues. CDR3 region: CATSRDRPGDSYEQYF. The CDR3 bases are TGTGCCACCAGCAGAGATCGCCCGGGGGACTCCTACGAGCAGTACTTC.

The chain uses TRBV9 and TRBJ2-5, with D unclear. This CDR3 is 14 amino acids long. Trimming took 0 bases from V and 2 from J, leaving 8 bases between them. CDR1 and CDR2 (germline): SGDLS, YYNGEE. In DNA form, the CDR3 reads TGTGCCAGCAGCGTAGACGGTTATCAAGAGACCCAGTACTTC. Amino acids: CASSVDGYQETQYF. Variable domain in full (rest from reference TRBV9 and TRBJ2-5): DSGVTQTPKHLITATGQRVTLRCSPRSGDLSVYWYQQSLDQGLQFLIQYYNGEERAKGNILERFSAQQFPDLHSELNLSSLELGDSALYFCASSVDGYQETQYFGPGTRLLVL.

This clone has just one count. The rearrangement links TRBV7-2 to TRBJ1-1, with D possibly being TRBD1 (6 bases). V shed 5 bases and J shed 1 base, with 17 bases lying between them. Germline lookup yields CDR1 SGHTA and CDR2 FQGNSA. The CDR3 sequence is 16 residues long. The CDR3 protein is CASSPRPGHSNTEAFF. CDR3 nucleotides: TGTGCCAGCAGCCCGCGACCGGGACACTCGAACACTGAAGCTTTCTTT.